This entry describes one TCR beta chain. The CDR3 contains 16 residues. The ends lost 4 bases at V and 5 bases at J; junction bases unmatched: 9. Germline CDR1 reads KGHSH; CDR2 reads LQKENI. Original processing methods: Amplification of reference gene primers provided the estimated nucleated cell counts. Using immunoSEQ multiplex PCR, the repertoire was profiled, and TCRdb retains in-frame clones only, with some absent. From that table come the V and J calls and clone size; the DNA was used to work out D and trimming. The sample consists of 140,000 to 150,000 clones, 75% to 85% of them appearing once. The source of the sample is a study of blood T cell repertoires in COVID-19. As for the study in general: Sources were T cells, B-cell-depleted T cells, or PBMCs; the material itself was cDNA or gDNA.

This clonotype originated in a woman between 50 and 59 years old with acute or convalescent COVID-19. The genes are TRBV18 and TRBJ2-5, with 11 bases identical to TRBD1. Source material: peripheral blood. The CDR3 is CASSLTPGQGGETQYF. Written as DNA, the CDR3 is TGTGCCAGCTCACTAACACCGGGACAGGGGGGCGAGACCCAGTACTTC. Filled out from reference TRBV18 and TRBJ2-5, the complete variable domain reads NAGVMQNPRHLVRRRGQEARLRCSPMKGHSHVYWYRQLPEEGLKFMVYLQKENIIDESGMPKERFSAEFPKEGPSILRIQQVVRGDSAAYFCASSLTPGQGGETQYFGPGTRLLVL.